A selection of T cell receptor beta chains follows, all from one sample in a study of OX40 agonist ivuxolimab in advanced cancers. Using immunoSEQ multiplex PCR, the repertoire was profiled, and TCRdb retains in-frame clones only, with some absent. There are approximately 31,000 clones in the sample; around nine tenths occur only once, and 0.92% lies in the top ten. Sequenced material: CD4+ or CD8+ T cells sorted from blood, taken in a trial of the OX40 agonist ivuxolimab. The receptors shown here come from an adult with an advanced solid tumor such as melanoma, head and neck, liver or kidney cancer. Each CDR3 is given with its conserved first and last residue. The D gene is left open where the match is weak. Not every row has a clone size; where given, it reads once, few, many or a size class.

TRBV4-3	TRBD2	-	TRBJ2-7	TGCGCCAGCAGCCACGAAGTAGCGGGGAGTGAGCAGTACTTC	CASSHEVAGSEQYF
TRBV7-2	-	few	TRBJ1-2	TGTGCCAGCAGCTTAGGCGTGCGGGGTATCGGCTATGGCTACACCTTC	CASSLGVRGIGYGYTF
TRBV5-5	-	-	TRBJ2-3	TGTGCCAGCAGCTTGGAGGCAGGGCCCACAGATACGCAGTATTTT	CASSLEAGPTDTQYF
TRBV28	-	-	TRBJ2-5	TGTGCCAGCTTCTCTAGGGGGGGACAAGAGACCCAGTACTTC	CASFSRGGQETQYF
TRBV10-3	TRBD2	-	TRBJ2-1	TGTGCCATCAGTGAAACAACAGGACTAGCGGGAGGGATTAGCGATGAGCAGTTCTTC	CAISETTGLAGGISDEQFF
TRBV10-3	TRBD2	-	TRBJ2-3	TGTGCCATCAGTTCGGCACTAGCGGGGGTATCAGATACGCAGTATTTT	CAISSALAGVSDTQYF
TRBV6-1	-	-	TRBJ1-2	TGTGCCAGCAGTGAACGCCCTCTGTGGAGTGGCTACACCTTC	CASSERPLWSGYTF
TRBV7-9	TRBD1	-	TRBJ1-6	TGTGCCAGCAGCTTCCCAGGACAGGGCTCACCCCTCCACTTT	CASSFPGQGSPLHF
TRBV5-1	-	-	TRBJ1-2	TGCGCCAGCAGCTTGTCCAGTCTGGGGAACTATGGCTACACCTTC	CASSLSSLGNYGYTF
TRBV7-2	-	-	TRBJ2-7	TGTGCCAGCAGCTTAGAGGGGAGGGGGAGGGAGCAGTACTTC	CASSLEGRGREQYF
TRBV20-1	-	-	TRBJ1-1	TGCAGTGCTAGACTGCAGGGTTCGACTTTCTTT	CSARLQGSTFF
TRBV7-2	-	-	TRBJ1-2	TGTGCCAGCAGCTTGGGACACTATGGCTACACCTTC	CASSLGHYGYTF
TRBV7-2	-	-	TRBJ2-3	TGTGCCAGCAGAGGACCCCTCAGCACAGATACGCAGTATTTT	CASRGPLSTDTQYF
TRBV7-9	-	-	TRBJ2-7	TGTGCCAGCAGCCTGGACAGTTCCTACGAGCAGTACTTC	CASSLDSSYEQYF
TRBV7-2	TRBD1	once	TRBJ1-6	TGTGCCAGCAGCGGAGACAGGGGGAAGTTTTTTTCACCCCTCCACTTT	CASSGDRGKFFSPLHF
TRBV4-1	-	medium-sized	TRBJ1-6	TGCGCCAGCAGCCAGCCCAGGGAATCCTCACCCCTCCACTTT	CASSQPRESSPLHF
TRBV27	-	-	TRBJ2-1	TGTGCCAGCAGTTTTAGATTCCGGGACGGATACAATGAGCAGTTCTTC	CASSFRFRDGYNEQFF
TRBV28	TRBD1	-	TRBJ1-1	TGTGCCAGCAGCCCCGGGACAGGGAATCCTGAAGCTTTCTTT	CASSPGTGNPEAFF
TRBV28	-	-	TRBJ1-2	TGTGCCAGCCCTAGGACGGGTGGCTACACCTTC	CASPRTGGYTF
TRBV5-4	-	-	TRBJ1-2	TGTGCCAGCAGCTCCGGTCTTGGGGGCTACACCTTC	CASSSGLGGYTF
TRBV4-1	-	-	TRBJ2-3	TGCGCCAGCAGCCAAGTAAGCACAGATACGCAGTATTTT	CASSQVSTDTQYF
TRBV5-1	TRBD1	-	TRBJ2-2	TGCGCCAGCAGCTTAGGGGGACAGGGGGCGACCGGGGAGCTGTTTTTT	CASSLGGQGATGELFF
TRBV5-4	-	-	TRBJ1-6	TGTGCCAGCAGCTTGGGACAAGGGAATTCACCCCTCCACTTT	CASSLGQGNSPLHF
TRBV27	-	-	TRBJ1-3	TGTGCCAGCAGCCCTCAGTTTGGAAACACCATATATTTT	CASSPQFGNTIYF
TRBV6-6	-	-	TRBJ2-1	TGTGCCAGCAACAAAAGACAGGTATACAATGAGCAGTTCTTC	CASNKRQVYNEQFF
TRBV29-1	TRBD2	-	TRBJ2-7	TGCAGCGTTGGTCGTTCTAGCGGGTTGAGCTCCTACGAGCAGTACTTC	CSVGRSSGLSSYEQYF
TRBV30	-	-	TRBJ2-2	TGTGCCTGGAGTCCGGGACTCATAATTTACACCGGGGAGCTGTTTTTT	CAWSPGLIIYTGELFF
TRBV4-3	-	-	TRBJ2-1	TGCGCCAGCAGCCAATACATAAACCCGGGACTCGGGAATGAGCAGTTCTTC	CASSQYINPGLGNEQFF
TRBV4-1	-	-	TRBJ2-1	TGCGCCAGCAGCCAAACCGCTGTCCCCGAGCAGTTCTTC	CASSQTAVPEQFF
TRBV30	TRBD2	-	TRBJ2-2	TGTGCCTGGTCGGGACTAGCGGGATCCGGGGAGCTGTTTTTT	CAWSGLAGSGELFF
TRBV19	-	-	TRBJ1-3	TGTGCCAGTAAATTTCGACAGGCAAGCTCTGGAAACACCATATATTTT	CASKFRQASSGNTIYF
TRBV30	TRBD1	few	TRBJ1-2	TGTGCCTGGGTGACAGGGTTTAACTATGGCTACACCTTC	CAWVTGFNYGYTF
TRBV27	TRBD2	-	TRBJ2-1	TGTGCCAGCAATGGCCTACTAGCGGGGGGGCGCAATGAGCAGTTCTTC	CASNGLLAGGRNEQFF
TRBV5-6	-	once	TRBJ1-2	TGTGCCAGCAGCTTGGCTGCCGCGGTGGGAGGCTACACCTTC	CASSLAAAVGGYTF
TRBV14	TRBD1	-	TRBJ2-7	TGTGCCAGCAGCCAAGCTATACAGGGGGTCGAGCAGTACTTC	CASSQAIQGVEQYF
TRBV10-3	-	-	TRBJ2-1	TGTGCCATCGGCCAAATAAATGAGCAGTTCTTC	CAIGQINEQFF
TRBV19	TRBD1	-	TRBJ2-7	TGTGCCAGTAGTGCGGACAGGGGGCGAGAGCAGTACTTC	CASSADRGREQYF
TRBV5-1	-	once	TRBJ1-1	TGCGCCAGCAGTACATACCGGGACCCAAACACTGAAGCTTTCTTT	CASSTYRDPNTEAFF
TRBV30	TRBD1	-	TRBJ1-3	TGTGCCTGGACTCGCTGGGCTCCGGGACAGGCGACCTCTGGAAACACCATATATTTT	CAWTRWAPGQATSGNTIYF
TRBV5-1	-	-	TRBJ1-4	TGCGCCAGCAGCACGTCTGACAGGTTGAATGAAAAACTGTTTTTT	CASSTSDRLNEKLFF
TRBV5-5	TRBD2	-	TRBJ2-7	TGTGCCAGCAGCCTCCTCTCTAGCGGGAGTAACGAGCAGTACTTC	CASSLLSSGSNEQYF
TRBV9	-	-	TRBJ2-5	TGTGCCAGCAGCGTAGCTCCTCCAGAGACCCAGTACTTC	CASSVAPPETQYF
TRBV21-1	-	once	TRBJ2-7	TGTGCCAGCAGCAAAGCGCGGGCGAGCGCCTACGAGCAGTACTTC	CASSKARASAYEQYF
TRBV19	-	-	TRBJ1-1	TGTGCCAGTAGGCCTTTGGACACTTTGAACACTGAAGCTTTCTTT	CASRPLDTLNTEAFF
TRBV27	-	once	TRBJ1-1	TGTGCCAGCAGTTTACTCGGACGGAACACTGAAGCTTTCTTT	CASSLLGRNTEAFF